A single sample is the source of the 17 T cell receptor beta chains below, sequenced in a study of blood T cell repertoires in COVID-19. Only in-frame clones appear in the TCRdb table, and some are missing; sequencing was by immunoSEQ multiplex PCR. The table includes approximately 60,000 clones, about 80% detected once. Sequencing used peripheral blood. These receptors were taken from a woman in her fifties or sixties with acute or convalescent COVID-19.

The gene calls are TRBV11-2 and TRBJ2-1, with 11 bases matching TRBD2. Trimming at V came to 5 bases and at J to 7 bases, leaving 10 bases not matched to a gene. Germline V gives CDR1 SGHAT, CDR2 FQNNGV. There are 16 residues in the CDR3. DNA of the CDR3: TGTGCCAGCAGCCATCGACTAGCGGGGCCTTCGAATGAGCAGTTCTTC. Its protein product is CASSHRLAGPSNEQFF. The variable domain in full, completed from reference TRBV11-2 and TRBJ2-1, reads EAGVAQSPRYKIIEKRQSVAFWCNPISGHATLYWYQQILGQGPKLLIQFQNNGVVDDSQLPKDRFSAERLKGVDSTLKIQPAKLEDSAVYLCASSHRLAGPSNEQFFGPGTRLTVL.

The chain is built from TRBV30 and TRBJ2-5; possible D gene TRBD1, 5 bases. The V end lost 0 bases, the J end lost 5 bases, and 10 bases lay between the germline ends. The CDR3 has 13 residues. Germline V gives CDR1 GTSNPN, CDR2 SVGIG (reference sequence). CDR3 in amino acids: CAWSVGEGETQYF. In DNA form, the CDR3 reads TGTGCCTGGAGTGTAGGGGAAGGGGAGACCCAGTACTTC.

This chain joins TRBV5-1 and TRBJ2-1; possible D gene TRBD2, 5 bases. The CDR3 totals 14 residues. Per the germline V gene, CDR1 is SGHRS and CDR2 is YFSETQ. Trimming took 3 bases from V and 5 from J, leaving 12 bases between them. The CDR3 DNA reads as TGCGCCAGCAGCTCTGGACTCTACCACAATGAGCAGTTCTTC. Protein sequence: CASSSGLYHNEQFF.

J is TRBJ1-4 and V is TRBV6-5; D is possibly TRBD1 (5 bases). The germline gives CDR1 MNHEY, CDR2 SVGAGI. The CDR3 runs 16 residues. Trimming stripped 0 bases from V and 7 bases from J, with 15 bases between. CDR3 sequence: CASSYSMAGVPEKLFF. In nucleotides, the CDR3 is TGTGCCAGCAGTTACTCGATGGCGGGGGTTCCTGAAAAACTGTTTTTT.

The gene calls are TRBV10-3 and TRBJ1-3, with D possibly matching TRBD1 (6 bases). This CDR3 is built from 19 residues. Germline CDR1 ENHRY, CDR2 SYGVKD. Trimming took 0 bases from V and 4 from J, leaving 22 bases between them. CDR3 DNA sequence: TGTGCCATCAGTGAGTCCCCTCCCCGAGGGACAACGCTCGGAAACACCATATATTTT. Its protein product is CAISESPPRGTTLGNTIYF.

In DNA form, the CDR3 reads TGTGCCAGCAGTCTAAGACTCTCCGGCCAAGAGACCCAGTACTTC. It specifies CASSLRLSGQETQYF. The chain employs TRBV6-5 and TRBJ2-5; D is uncertain. The CDR3 consists of 15 residues. Germline V gene sequence: CDR1 MNHEY, CDR2 SVGAGI. With 5 bases removed from V and 1 base from J, the gap between germline ends came to 14 bases.

The gene calls are TRBV10-3 and TRBJ2-7; 8 bases map to TRBD1. The CDR3 has 16 residues. Germline values: CDR1 ENHRY, CDR2 SYGVKD. V was pared by 8 bases and J by 7 bases, with 19 bases of the junction left unmatched. CDR3 region: CAIQNISGQDRREQYF. In nucleotides, the CDR3 is TGTGCCATCCAAAATATCTCGGGACAGGATCGAAGAGAGCAGTACTTC.

This clone was found once. The rearrangement joins TRBV6-5 to TRBJ2-3; the D gene is possibly TRBD1 (5 bases). The ends were cut back, 6 bases at V and 5 bases at J, with 12 bases in the middle. This CDR3 has 13 residues. Per the germline V gene, CDR1 is MNHEY and CDR2 is SVGAGI. CDR3 sequence (DNA): TGTGCCAGCAGCCCCAGGGTGATAGATACGCAGTATTTT. Translation: CASSPRVIDTQYF.

Notes on this clone: Its ends do not fully match the called genes, so a read error is possible. V gene TRBV10-3 combines with J gene TRBJ1-1; D is possibly TRBD1 (5 bases). The CDR3 extends over 11 amino acids. Germline loops: CDR1 ENHRY, CDR2 SYGVKD. CDR3 coding DNA: TGTGCCATCAGTGAGTCGACCAGGGCCTCCTTT. Its protein is CAISESTRASF.

The chain recombines TRBV28 with TRBJ2-2, with 7 bases identical to TRBD1. This CDR3 has 18 amino acids. Germline V gives CDR1 MDHEN, CDR2 SYDVKM. V shed 4 bases and J 3 bases; nucleotides not matched to a gene: 14. Here the CDR3 reads CASSSPGQAVVDTGELFF. For the CDR3, the DNA is TGTGCCAGCAGTTCGCCAGGACAGGCAGTTGTGGACACCGGGGAGCTGTTTTTT.

The chain has TRBV11-3 and TRBJ2-2; unclear D gene. V lost 4 bases and J lost 0, with 9 bases in between. The CDR3 loop spans 15 amino acids. Germline V gene sequence: CDR1 SGHNT, CDR2 YENEEA. The CDR3 sequence is CASSSSHANTGELFF. The DNA of the CDR3 is TGTGCCAGCAGCTCGAGTCACGCGAACACCGGGGAGCTGTTTTTT.

In this sample, this clone turned up a few times. This chain joins TRBV5-6 and TRBJ1-2; a possible D gene is TRBD1 (6 bases). CDR1 is SGHDT and CDR2 is YYEEEE in the germline V gene. The V gene lost 0 bases and the J gene lost 3 bases, with 12 bases spanning the gap. The CDR3 has 15 amino acids. Here the CDR3 reads CASSLVAGVYYGYTF. CDR3 coding DNA: TGTGCCAGCAGCTTGGTGGCAGGGGTGTACTATGGCTACACCTTC.

The rearrangement joins TRBV7-2 to TRBJ2-3, with 9 bases aligning to TRBD2. Trimming took 6 bases from V and 5 from J; bases not matched to a gene: 9. CDR3 size: 15 residues. Germline loops: CDR1 SGHTA, CDR2 FQGNSA. The DNA of the CDR3 is TGTGCCAGCAGGGGTAGCGGGGGAGTTTTAGATACGCAGTATTTT. Translating it yields CASRGSGGVLDTQYF.

The chain employs TRBV27 and TRBJ1-6, with D unclear. CDR1 MNHEY and CDR2 SMNVEV come from the germline V gene (reference sequence). V lost 3 bases and J lost 9, with 15 bases in between. This CDR3 spans 15 amino acids. In DNA, the CDR3 is TGTGCCAGCAGTTTGGACTTACAGTCAATTTCACCCCTCCACTTT. Residues: CASSLDLQSISPLHF.

The chain employs TRBV4-3 and TRBJ1-2; D remains unclear. This CDR3 region has 15 residues. Trimming removed 1 base from V and 7 bases from J, with 16 bases in between. CDR1 and CDR2 from the germline V gene are LGHNA and YSLEER. The CDR3 DNA follows: TGCGCCAGCAGCCAAGGGTCCGCCGTCGGCGGTGGCTACACCTTC. As protein: CASSQGSAVGGGYTF.

The genes are TRBV5-1 and TRBJ2-7, with a tentative D call TRBD1 (6 bases). V lost 3 bases, J lost 0 bases, and 10 bases lay in between. The germline V gene encodes CDR1 SGHRS and CDR2 YFSETQ. This CDR3 comprises 14 residues. The CDR3 nucleotides read TGCGCCAGCAGCTGGGACACGAGCTCCTACGAGCAGTACTTC. It codes for CASSWDTSSYEQYF.

The chain employs TRBV3-1 (or the pseudogene TRBV3-2) and TRBJ2-7; 7 nucleotides agree with TRBD1. Germline V gene sequence: CDR1 LGHDT, CDR2 YNNKEL (reference sequence). CDR3 length equals 14 residues. Unmatched junction bases numbered 4, after V lost 1 base and J lost 4 bases. DNA of the CDR3: TGTGCCAGCAGCCAAGGACAGGGAATTTACGAGCAGTACTTC. It encodes CASSQGQGIYEQYF.